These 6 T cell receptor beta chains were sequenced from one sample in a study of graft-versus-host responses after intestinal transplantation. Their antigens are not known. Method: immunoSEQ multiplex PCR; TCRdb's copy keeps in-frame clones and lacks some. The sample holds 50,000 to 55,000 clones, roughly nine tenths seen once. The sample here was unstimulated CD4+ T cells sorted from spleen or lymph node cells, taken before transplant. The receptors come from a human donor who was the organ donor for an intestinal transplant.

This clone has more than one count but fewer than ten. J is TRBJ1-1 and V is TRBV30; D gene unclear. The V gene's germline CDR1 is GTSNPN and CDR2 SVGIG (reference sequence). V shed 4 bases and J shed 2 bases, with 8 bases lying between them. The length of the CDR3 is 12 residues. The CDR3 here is CAWTGDNTEAFF. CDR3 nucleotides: TGTGCCTGGACCGGGGATAACACTGAAGCTTTCTTT.

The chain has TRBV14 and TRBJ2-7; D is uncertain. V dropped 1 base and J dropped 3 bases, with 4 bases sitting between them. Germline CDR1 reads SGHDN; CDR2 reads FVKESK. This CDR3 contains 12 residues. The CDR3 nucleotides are TGTGCCAGCAGCCAAGCCAACTACGAGCAGTACTTC. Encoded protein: CASSQANYEQYF. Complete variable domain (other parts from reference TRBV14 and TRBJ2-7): EAGVTQFPSHSVIEKGQTVTLRCDPISGHDNLYWYRRVMGKEIKFLLHFVKESKQDESGMPNNRFLAERTGGTYSTLKVQPAELEDSGVYFCASSQANYEQYFGPGTRLTVT.

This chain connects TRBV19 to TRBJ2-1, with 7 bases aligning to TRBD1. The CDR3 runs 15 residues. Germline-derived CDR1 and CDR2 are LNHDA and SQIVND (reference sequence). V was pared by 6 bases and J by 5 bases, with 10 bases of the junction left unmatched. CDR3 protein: CASREGQAFNNEQFF. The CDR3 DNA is TGTGCCAGTAGAGAAGGACAGGCCTTCAACAATGAGCAGTTCTTC.

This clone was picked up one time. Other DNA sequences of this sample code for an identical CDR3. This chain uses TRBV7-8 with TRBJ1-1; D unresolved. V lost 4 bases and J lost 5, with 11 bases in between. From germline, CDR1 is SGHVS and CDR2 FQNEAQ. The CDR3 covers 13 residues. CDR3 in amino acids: CASSSRERTEAFF. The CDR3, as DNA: TGTGCCAGCAGCTCCCGGGAGAGGACTGAAGCTTTCTTT.

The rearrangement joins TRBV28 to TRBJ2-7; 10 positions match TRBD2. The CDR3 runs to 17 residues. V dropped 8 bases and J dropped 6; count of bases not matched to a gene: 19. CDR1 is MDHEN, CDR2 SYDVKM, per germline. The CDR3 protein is CASGRRLAGERSSEQYF. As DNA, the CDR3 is TGTGCCAGCGGCCGACGGCTAGCGGGAGAGAGATCCAGCGAGCAGTACTTC.

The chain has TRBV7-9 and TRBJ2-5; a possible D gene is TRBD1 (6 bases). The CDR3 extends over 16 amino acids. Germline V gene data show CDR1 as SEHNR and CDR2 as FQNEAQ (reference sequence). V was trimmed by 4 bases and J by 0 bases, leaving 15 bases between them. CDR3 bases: TGTGCCAGCAGCTCGGATGAAGGACAGTACCAAGAGACCCAGTACTTC. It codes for CASSSDEGQYQETQYF.